The clone carrying this TCR beta chain appeared a few times. Its antigen is currently unknown. This CDR3 has 15 residues. Trimming shortened V by 2 bases and J by 2 bases, and 13 bases separated the two germline ends. Germline V gene sequence: CDR1 MDHEN, CDR2 SYDVKM. Blood was drawn once from each donor into heparinised tubes. The draws averaged around 110 mL. This entry is derived from a study of beta chain features in type 1 diabetes. As every portion of the isolated RNA was reverse transcribed, the sequencing read expressed TCRB transcripts. Produced via immunoSEQ multiplex PCR; TCRdb's table is partial and in-frame only. This table has about 150,000 clones, under 13% appearing once. Findings and limits, study-wide: A moderate, significant TCRB CDR3 shortening appeared in type 1 diabetes across four CD4+ subsets.

The genes are TRBV28 and TRBJ2-7, with a tentative D call TRBD1 (5 bases). The source of this sequence is a man aged 25 to 40 with type 1 diabetes. Sample: central memory CD4+ T cells from blood. Here the CDR3 DNA reads TGTGCCAGCAGTTTAGGGGCGGCCAGGACCTACGAGCAGTACTTC. The encoded protein is CASSLGAARTYEQYF.